The clone carrying this T cell receptor beta chain was counted a few times. Germline V lookup: CDR1 MDHEN, CDR2 SYDVKM. The CDR3 has 15 residues. Trimming cost V 2 bases and J 2 bases; bases outside gene matches: 1. This entry is derived from a study of blood T cell repertoires in COVID-19. Study context: From the United States, Italy and Spain came samples of acute and convalescent COVID-19. The analysed material was cDNA or gDNA that came from T cells, B-cell-depleted T cells, or PBMCs.

TCRdb's table, derived via immunoSEQ multiplex PCR, lists solely in-frame clones and lacks some. The data hold about 170,000 clones, with 84% observed a single time. This TCR was sampled from a woman aged 80 or over with COVID-19, enrolled during active disease. Sequenced input: peripheral blood. The J gene is TRBJ2-1, the V gene TRBV28; 9 bases line up with TRBD2. The CDR3 DNA sequence: TGTGCCAGCAGTTTAGGGACTAGCACCTACAATGAGCAGTTCTTC. Translating gives CASSLGTSTYNEQFF.